This TCR beta chain was sequenced for a study of immune evolution from preneoplasia to lung adenocarcinoma. Study details: HLA loss of heterozygosity: less than 9% AIS, around 16% MIA, around 35% ADC, none AAH. Study conclusions and caveats: Later-stage lesions appeared to have more T cells, more diversity, less clonality. From normal lung to invasive adenocarcinoma, top clone frequencies appeared to decrease.

Clones were sequenced by immunoSEQ multiplex PCR, and TCRdb holds only the in-frame ones, with some missing. The repertoire includes under 6,000 clones, roughly 80% of them detected once, and approximately 9.5% sits in the top ten. Worth noting for this clone: Its antigen is unknown.

CDR1 is SGHNT, CDR2 YYREEE, per germline (reference sequence). After removal of 0 bases from V and 8 bases from J, the junction contained 9 bases not matched to a gene. This CDR3 is built from 16 residues. The V call is TRBV5-4, the J call TRBJ2-1; 9 bases line up with TRBD2. The sample was FFPE minimally invasive lung adenocarcinoma tissue. This TCR came from a person between 55 and 80 years old with lung adenocarcinoma. The CDR3 DNA follows: TGTGCCAGCAGCTTGGGGGCGGGAGGGCCCATGGATGAGCAGTTCTTC. Amino acids: CASSLGAGGPMDEQFF.